These 3 T cell receptor beta chains were sequenced from one sample in a study of blood T cell repertoires in COVID-19. Using immunoSEQ multiplex PCR, the repertoire was profiled, and TCRdb retains in-frame clones only, with some absent. The sample lists a few hundred thousand clones; over 75% were seen once. Sequenced sample: peripheral blood. These receptors were obtained from a man aged 50-59 years with acute or convalescent COVID-19.

This clone was recorded once. This chain uses TRBV5-1 with TRBJ1-2; TRBD1 aligns across 7 bases. Germline V gene data show CDR1 as SGHRS and CDR2 as YFSETQ. The CDR3 is made up of 15 amino acids. The V gene end was trimmed by 6 bases and the J gene end by 4 bases; junction bases not matched to a gene: 12. In DNA, the CDR3 is TGCGCCAGCACCCCGGGACAGAATGGACTCTATGGCTACACCTTC. Amino acids: CASTPGQNGLYGYTF.

The chain links TRBV2 to TRBJ2-1; TRBD1 matches at 11 bases. The germline gives CDR1 SNHLY, CDR2 FYNNEI. There are 14 residues in the CDR3. Unmatched junction bases numbered 3, after V lost 7 bases and J lost 4 bases. In DNA, the CDR3 is TGTGCCAGCAACCGGGACAGGGGGTACAATGAGCAGTTCTTC. Residues: CASNRDRGYNEQFF.

The genes are TRBV7-6 and TRBJ2-3, with 8 nucleotides matching TRBD2. The CDR3 sequence is 17 residues long. Trimming at V came to 0 bases and at J to 6 bases, leaving 11 bases not matched to a gene. Germline V gene lookup returns CDR1 SGHVS and CDR2 FNYEAQ. The CDR3 loop is CASSLARGSGDLDTQYF. Here the CDR3 DNA reads TGTGCCAGCAGCTTAGCGCGGGGTAGCGGGGATTTGGATACGCAGTATTTT.